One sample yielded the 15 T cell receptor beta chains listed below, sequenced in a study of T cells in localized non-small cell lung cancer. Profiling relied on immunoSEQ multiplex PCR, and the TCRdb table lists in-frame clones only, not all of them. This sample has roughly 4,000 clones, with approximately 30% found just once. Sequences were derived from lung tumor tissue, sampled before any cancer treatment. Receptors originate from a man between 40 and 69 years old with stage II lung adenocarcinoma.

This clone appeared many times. CDR3 DNA sequence: TGTGCCAGCAGCTCATCGACAGGGCTAAACTATGGCTACACCTTC. Its translation: CASSSSTGLNYGYTF. V and J are TRBV11-3 and TRBJ1-2; TRBD1 aligns across 7 bases. The CDR3 covers 15 residues. Per germline, CDR1 SGHNT and CDR2 YENEEA. Trimming took 4 bases from V and 2 from J; bases not matched to a gene: 7.

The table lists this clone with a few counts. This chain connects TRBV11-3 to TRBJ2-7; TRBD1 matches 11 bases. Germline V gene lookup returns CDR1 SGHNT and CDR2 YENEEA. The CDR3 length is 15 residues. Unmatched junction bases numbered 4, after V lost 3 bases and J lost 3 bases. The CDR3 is CASSLGGQGDYEQYV. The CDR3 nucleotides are TGTGCCAGCAGCTTGGGGGGACAGGGGGACTACGAGCAGTACGTC.

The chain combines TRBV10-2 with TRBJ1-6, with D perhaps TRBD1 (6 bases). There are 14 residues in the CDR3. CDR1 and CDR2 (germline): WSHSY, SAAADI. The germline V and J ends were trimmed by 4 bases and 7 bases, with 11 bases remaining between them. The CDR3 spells CASSGAGVNSPLHF. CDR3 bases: TGCGCCAGCAGTGGGGCAGGGGTGAATTCACCCCTCCACTTT.

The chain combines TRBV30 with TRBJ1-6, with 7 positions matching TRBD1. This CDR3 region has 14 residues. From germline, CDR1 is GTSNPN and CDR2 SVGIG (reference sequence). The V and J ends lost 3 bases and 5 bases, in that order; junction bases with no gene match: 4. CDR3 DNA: TGTGCCTGGAGCGCCGGGACAGATAATTCACCCCTCCACTTT. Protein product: CAWSAGTDNSPLHF. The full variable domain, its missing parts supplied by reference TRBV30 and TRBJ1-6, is SQTIHQWPATLVQPVGSPLSLECTVEGTSNPNLYWYRQAAGRGLQLLFYSVGIGQISSEVPQNLSASRPQDRQFILSSKKLLLSDSGFYLCAWSAGTDNSPLHFGNGTRLTVT.

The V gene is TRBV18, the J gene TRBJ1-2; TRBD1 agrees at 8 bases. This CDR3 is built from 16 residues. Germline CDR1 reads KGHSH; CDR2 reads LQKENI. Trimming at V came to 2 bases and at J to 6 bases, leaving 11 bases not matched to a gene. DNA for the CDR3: TGTGCCAGCTCACCAAATTCAGCTTTGACAGGGGATGGCTACACCTTC. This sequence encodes CASSPNSALTGDGYTF. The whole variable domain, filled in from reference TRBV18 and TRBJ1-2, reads NAGVMQNPRHLVRRRGQEARLRCSPMKGHSHVYWYRQLPEEGLKFMVYLQKENIIDESGMPKERFSAEFPKEGPSILRIQQVVRGDSAAYFCASSPNSALTGDGYTFGSGTRLTVV.

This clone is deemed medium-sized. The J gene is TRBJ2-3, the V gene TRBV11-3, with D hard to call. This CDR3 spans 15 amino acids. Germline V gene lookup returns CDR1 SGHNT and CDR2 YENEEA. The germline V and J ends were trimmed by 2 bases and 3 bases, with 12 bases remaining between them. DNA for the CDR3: TGTGCCAGCAGCTTACGGGCTAGTGGAACAGATACGCAGTATTTT. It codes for CASSLRASGTDTQYF.

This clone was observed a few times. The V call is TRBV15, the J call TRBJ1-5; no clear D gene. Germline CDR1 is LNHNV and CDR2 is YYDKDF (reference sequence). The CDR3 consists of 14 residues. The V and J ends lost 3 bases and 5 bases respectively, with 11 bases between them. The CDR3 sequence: CATSRERLYQPQHF. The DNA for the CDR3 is TGTGCCACCAGCAGGGAACGTTTGTATCAGCCCCAGCATTTT. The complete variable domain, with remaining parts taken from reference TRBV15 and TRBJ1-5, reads DAMVIQNPRYQVTQFGKPVTLSCSQTLNHNVMYWYQQKSSQAPKLLFHYYDKDFNNEADTPDNFQSRRPNTSFCFLDIRSPGLGDTAMYLCATSRERLYQPQHFGDGTRLSIL.

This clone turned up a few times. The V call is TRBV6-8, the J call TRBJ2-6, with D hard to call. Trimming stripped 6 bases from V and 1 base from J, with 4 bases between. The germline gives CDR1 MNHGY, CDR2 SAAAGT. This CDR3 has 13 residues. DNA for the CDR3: TGTGCCAGCAGGGTGTCTGGGGCCAACGTCCTGACTTTC. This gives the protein CASRVSGANVLTF.

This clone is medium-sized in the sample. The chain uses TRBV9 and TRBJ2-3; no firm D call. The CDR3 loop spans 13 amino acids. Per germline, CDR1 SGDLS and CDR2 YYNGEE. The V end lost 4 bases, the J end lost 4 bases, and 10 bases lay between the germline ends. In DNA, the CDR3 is TGTGCCAGCAGCCCCGACTCGGCAGATACGCAGTATTTT. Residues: CASSPDSADTQYF.

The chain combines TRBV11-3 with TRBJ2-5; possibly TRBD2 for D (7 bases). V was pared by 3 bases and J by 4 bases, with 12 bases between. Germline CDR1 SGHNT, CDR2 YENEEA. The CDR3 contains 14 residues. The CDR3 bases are TGTGCCAGCAGCTTTCCCGGGGGGCGAGAGACCCAGTACTTC. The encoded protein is CASSFPGGRETQYF.

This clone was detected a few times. CDR3 DNA: TGTGCCAGTAGTCCTTGGACAGGGTCCGGCTCACCCCTCCACTTT. This codes for CASSPWTGSGSPLHF. The gene calls are TRBV19 and TRBJ1-6, with 8 bases fitting TRBD1. Unmatched junction bases numbered 10, after V lost 5 bases and J lost 10 bases. The CDR3 is made up of 15 amino acids. Germline V gene data show CDR1 as LNHDA and CDR2 as SQIVND (reference sequence). The variable domain in full, completed from reference TRBV19 and TRBJ1-6, reads DGGITQSPKYLFRKEGQNVTLSCEQNLNHDAMYWYRQDPGQGLRLIYYSQIVNDFQKGDIAEGYSVSREKKESFPLTVTSAQKNPTAFYLCASSPWTGSGSPLHFGNGTRLTVT.

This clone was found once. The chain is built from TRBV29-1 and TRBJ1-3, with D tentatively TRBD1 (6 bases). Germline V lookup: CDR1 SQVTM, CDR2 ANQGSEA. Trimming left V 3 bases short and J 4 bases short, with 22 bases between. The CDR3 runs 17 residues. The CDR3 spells CSVELPAGVLGGNTIYF. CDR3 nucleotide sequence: TGCAGCGTTGAGCTACCCGCAGGGGTCCTAGGAGGAAACACCATATATTTT.

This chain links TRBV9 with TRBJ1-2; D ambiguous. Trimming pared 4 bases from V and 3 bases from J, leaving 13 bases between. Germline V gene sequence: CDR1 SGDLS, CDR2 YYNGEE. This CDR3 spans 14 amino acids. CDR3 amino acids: CASSSTFGDYGYTF. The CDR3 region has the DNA TGTGCCAGCAGCAGTACGTTTGGGGACTATGGCTACACCTTC.

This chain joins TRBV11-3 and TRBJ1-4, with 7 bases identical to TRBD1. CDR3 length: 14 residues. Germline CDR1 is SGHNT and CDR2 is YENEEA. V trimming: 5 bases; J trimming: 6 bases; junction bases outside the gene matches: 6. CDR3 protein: CASSQQGWYEKLFF. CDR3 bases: TGTGCCAGCAGCCAACAGGGGTGGTATGAAAAACTGTTTTTT.

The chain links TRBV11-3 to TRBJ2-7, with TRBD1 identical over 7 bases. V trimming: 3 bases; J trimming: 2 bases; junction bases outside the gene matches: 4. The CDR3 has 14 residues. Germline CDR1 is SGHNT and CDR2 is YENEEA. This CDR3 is CASSLVTGTYEQYF. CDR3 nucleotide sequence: TGTGCCAGCAGCTTGGTGACAGGGACCTACGAGCAGTACTTC. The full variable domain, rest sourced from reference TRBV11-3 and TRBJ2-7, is EAGVVQSPRYKIIEKKQPVAFWCNPISGHNTLYWYLQNLGQGPELLIRYENEEAVDDSQLPKDRFSAERLKGVDSTLKIQPAELGDSAVYLCASSLVTGTYEQYFGPGTRLTVT.